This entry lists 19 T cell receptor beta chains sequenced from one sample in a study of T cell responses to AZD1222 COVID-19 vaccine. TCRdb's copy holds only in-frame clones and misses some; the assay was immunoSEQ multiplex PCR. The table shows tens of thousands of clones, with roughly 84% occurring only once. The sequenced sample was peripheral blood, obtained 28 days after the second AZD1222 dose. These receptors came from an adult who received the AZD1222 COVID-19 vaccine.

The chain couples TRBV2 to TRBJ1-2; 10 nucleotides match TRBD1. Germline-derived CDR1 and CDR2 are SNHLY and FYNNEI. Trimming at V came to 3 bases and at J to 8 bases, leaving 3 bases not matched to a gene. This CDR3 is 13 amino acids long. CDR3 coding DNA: TGTGCCAGCAGTGACGGGACAGGGGTCGGCTACACCTTC. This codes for CASSDGTGVGYTF.

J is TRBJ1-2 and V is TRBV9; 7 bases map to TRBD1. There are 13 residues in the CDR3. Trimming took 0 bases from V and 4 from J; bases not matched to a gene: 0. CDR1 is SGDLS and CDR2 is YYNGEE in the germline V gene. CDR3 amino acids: CASSVGQGYGYTF. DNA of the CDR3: TGTGCCAGCAGCGTAGGACAGGGCTATGGCTACACCTTC.

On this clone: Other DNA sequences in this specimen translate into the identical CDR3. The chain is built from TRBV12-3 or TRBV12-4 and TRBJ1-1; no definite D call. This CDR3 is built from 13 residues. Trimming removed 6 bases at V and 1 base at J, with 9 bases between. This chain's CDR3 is CASSLSGNTEAFF. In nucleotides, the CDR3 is TGTGCCAGCAGCCTAAGTGGGAACACTGAAGCTTTCTTT.

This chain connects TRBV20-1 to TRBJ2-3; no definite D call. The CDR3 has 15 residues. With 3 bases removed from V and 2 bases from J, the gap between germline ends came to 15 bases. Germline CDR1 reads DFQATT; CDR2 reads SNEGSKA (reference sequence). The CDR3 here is CSASLDLDITDTQYF. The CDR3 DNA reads TGCAGTGCTAGTCTCGACCTCGACATCACAGATACGCAGTATTTT.

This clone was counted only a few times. The CDR3 loop reads CASRSGGAEAFF. The CDR3 bases are TGTGCCAGCAGGTCGGGAGGGGCTGAAGCTTTCTTT. The V gene is TRBV25-1, the J gene TRBJ1-1, with D possibly TRBD1 on 5 matching bases. Germline V gene data show CDR1 as MGHDK and CDR2 as SYGVNS. This CDR3 has 12 amino acids. The V and J ends lost 6 bases and 6 bases respectively, with 11 bases between them. Drawing the rest from reference TRBV25-1 and TRBJ1-1, the complete variable domain is EADIYQTPRYLVIGTGKKITLECSQTMGHDKMYWYQQDPGMELHLIHYSYGVNSTEKGDLSSESTVSRIRTEHFPLTLESARPSHTSQYLCASRSGGAEAFFGQGTRLTVV.

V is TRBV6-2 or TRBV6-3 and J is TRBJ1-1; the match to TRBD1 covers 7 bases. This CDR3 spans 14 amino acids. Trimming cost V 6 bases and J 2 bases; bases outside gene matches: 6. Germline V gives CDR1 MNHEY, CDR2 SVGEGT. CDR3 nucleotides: TGTGCCAGCAGCCTCGACAGGGTAAACACTGAAGCTTTCTTT. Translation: CASSLDRVNTEAFF.

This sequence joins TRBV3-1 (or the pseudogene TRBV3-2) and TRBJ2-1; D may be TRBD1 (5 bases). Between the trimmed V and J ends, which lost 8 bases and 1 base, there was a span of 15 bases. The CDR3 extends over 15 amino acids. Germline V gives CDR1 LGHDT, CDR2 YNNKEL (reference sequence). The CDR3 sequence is CASGTRDLSYNEQFF. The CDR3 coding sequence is TGTGCCAGCGGCACCAGGGATCTTTCCTACAATGAGCAGTTCTTC.

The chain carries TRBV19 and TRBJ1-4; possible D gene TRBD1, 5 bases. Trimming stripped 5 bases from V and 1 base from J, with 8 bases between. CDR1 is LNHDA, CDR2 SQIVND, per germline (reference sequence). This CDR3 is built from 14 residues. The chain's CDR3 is CASSQGETNEKLFF. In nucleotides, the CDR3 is TGTGCCAGTAGTCAGGGTGAAACTAATGAAAAACTGTTTTTT.

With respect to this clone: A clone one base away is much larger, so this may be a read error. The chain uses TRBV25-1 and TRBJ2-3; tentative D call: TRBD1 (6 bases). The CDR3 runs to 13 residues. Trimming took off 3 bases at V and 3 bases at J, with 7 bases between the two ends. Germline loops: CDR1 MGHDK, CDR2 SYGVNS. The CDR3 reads CASSDRGTDTQYF. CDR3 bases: TGTGCCAGCAGTGACAGGGGAACAGATACGCAGTATTTT. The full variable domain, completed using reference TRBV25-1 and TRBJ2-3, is EADIYQTPRYLVIGTGKKITLECSQTMGHDKMYWYQQDPGMELHLIHYSYGVNSTEKGDLSSESTVSRIRTEHFPLTLESARPSHTSQYLCASSDRGTDTQYFGPGTRLTVL.

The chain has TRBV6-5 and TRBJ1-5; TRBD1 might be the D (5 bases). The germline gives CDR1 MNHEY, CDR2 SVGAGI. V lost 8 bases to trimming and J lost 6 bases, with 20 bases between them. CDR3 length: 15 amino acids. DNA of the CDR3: TGTGCCAGCGCCATAAACCGCAGGGAAGCTCAGCCCCAGCATTTT. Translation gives CASAINRREAQPQHF.

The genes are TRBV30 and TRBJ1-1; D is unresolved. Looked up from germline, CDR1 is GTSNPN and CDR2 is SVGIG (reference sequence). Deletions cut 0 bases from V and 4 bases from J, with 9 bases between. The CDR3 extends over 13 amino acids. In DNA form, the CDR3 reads TGTGCCTGGAGTGTTGGGGTGACCACTGAAGCTTTCTTT. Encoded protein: CAWSVGVTTEAFF.

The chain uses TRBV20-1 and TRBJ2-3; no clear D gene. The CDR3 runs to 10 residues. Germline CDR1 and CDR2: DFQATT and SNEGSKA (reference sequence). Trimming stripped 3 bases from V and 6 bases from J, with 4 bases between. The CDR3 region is CSASMDTQYF. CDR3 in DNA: TGCAGTGCTAGTATGGATACGCAGTATTTT.

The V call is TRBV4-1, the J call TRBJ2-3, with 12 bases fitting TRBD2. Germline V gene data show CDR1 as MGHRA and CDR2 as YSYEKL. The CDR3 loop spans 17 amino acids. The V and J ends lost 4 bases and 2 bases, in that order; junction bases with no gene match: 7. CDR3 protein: CASSPSGLAGLTDTQYF. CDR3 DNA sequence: TGCGCCAGCAGCCCCTCCGGACTAGCGGGGCTCACAGATACGCAGTATTTT.

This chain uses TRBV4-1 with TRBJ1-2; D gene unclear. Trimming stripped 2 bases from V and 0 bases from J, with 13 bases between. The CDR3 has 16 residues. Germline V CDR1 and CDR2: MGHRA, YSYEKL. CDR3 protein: CASSQKSPATNYGYTF. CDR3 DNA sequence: TGCGCCAGCAGCCAAAAAAGCCCAGCGACTAACTATGGCTACACCTTC.

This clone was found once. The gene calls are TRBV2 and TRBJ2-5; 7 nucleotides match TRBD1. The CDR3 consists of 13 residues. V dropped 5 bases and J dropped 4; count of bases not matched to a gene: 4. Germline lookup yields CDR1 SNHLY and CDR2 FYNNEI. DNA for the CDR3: TGTGCCAGCAGTCGACAGGGAATAGAGACCCAGTACTTC. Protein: CASSRQGIETQYF.

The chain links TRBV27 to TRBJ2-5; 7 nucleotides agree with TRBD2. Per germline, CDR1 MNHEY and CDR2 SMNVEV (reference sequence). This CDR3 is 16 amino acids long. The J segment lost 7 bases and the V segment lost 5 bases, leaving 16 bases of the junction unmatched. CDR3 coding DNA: TGTGCCAGCAGTCACCCTGGGCCTAGCGGTTTGGGGACCCAGTACTTC. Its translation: CASSHPGPSGLGTQYF.

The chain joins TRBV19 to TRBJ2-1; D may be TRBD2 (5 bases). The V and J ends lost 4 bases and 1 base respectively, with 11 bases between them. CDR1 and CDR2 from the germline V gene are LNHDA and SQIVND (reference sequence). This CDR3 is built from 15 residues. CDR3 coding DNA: TGTGCCAGTAGTACGAGCGGATCTTCCTACAATGAGCAGTTCTTC. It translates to CASSTSGSSYNEQFF.

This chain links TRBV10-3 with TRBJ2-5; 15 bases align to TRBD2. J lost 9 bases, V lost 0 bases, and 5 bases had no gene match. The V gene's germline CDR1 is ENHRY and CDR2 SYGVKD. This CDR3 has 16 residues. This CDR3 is CAISESRGTSGGPQYF. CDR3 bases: TGTGCCATCAGTGAGTCGAGGGGGACTAGCGGGGGGCCCCAGTACTTC.

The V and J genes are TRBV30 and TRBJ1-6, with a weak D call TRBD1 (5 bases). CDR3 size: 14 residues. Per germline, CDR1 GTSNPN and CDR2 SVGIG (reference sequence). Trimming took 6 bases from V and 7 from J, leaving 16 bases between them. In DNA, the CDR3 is TGTGCCTGCCCCCGTGGGGGGTGGAATTCACCCCTCCACTTT. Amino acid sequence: CACPRGGWNSPLHF.